This T cell receptor (beta chain) was documented in a study of blood T cell repertoires in COVID-19. Authors' analysis steps: Nucleated cell number was recorded as an estimate derived from reference gene primer amplification. The data were produced by immunoSEQ multiplex PCR, yet TCRdb's version contains in-frame clones alone and is incomplete. V and J calls and clone size come straight from that table; D and trimming were deduced from the DNA. This sample has 70,000 or so clones, with over 85% found just once. V lost 4 bases and J 5 bases, leaving 16 bases between the germline ends. Per germline, CDR1 SGHRS and CDR2 YFSETQ. The length of the CDR3 is 14 residues.

J is TRBJ2-7 and V is TRBV5-1; a weak D match, TRBD2 (5 bases). The origin of this receptor is a man aged 45 to 65 with acute or convalescent COVID-19. The specimen was peripheral blood. CDR3 amino acids: CASSGPQGRDEQYF. CDR3 sequence (DNA): TGCGCCAGCAGCGGCCCCCAAGGGCGGGACGAGCAGTACTTC. The variable domain in full, with the rest retrieved from reference TRBV5-1 and TRBJ2-7, is KAGVTQTPRYLIKTRGQQVTLSCSPISGHRSVSWYQQTPGQGLQFLFEYFSETQRNKGNFPGRFSGRQFSNSRSEMNVSTLELGDSALYLCASSGPQGRDEQYFGPGTRLTVT.